The 24 T cell receptor beta chains presented below share a single source sample, sequenced in a study of blood T cell repertoires in COVID-19. Measured with immunoSEQ multiplex PCR; TCRdb has only the in-frame clones, and not every one. The sample includes 21,000 or so clones, over 75% of them seen just once. The sample was peripheral blood. The receptors stem from a human donor in a cohort sampled during active COVID-19. The donor label of this sample is uncertain.

This chain links TRBV30 with TRBJ2-5, with D perhaps TRBD1 (5 bases). From germline, CDR1 is GTSNPN and CDR2 SVGIG (reference sequence). The CDR3 is made up of 13 amino acids. V was clipped by 2 bases and J by 3 bases, with 10 bases between them. CDR3 protein: CAWSPDSKETQYF. In DNA form, the CDR3 reads TGTGCCTGGAGTCCCGACAGTAAAGAGACCCAGTACTTC. The complete variable domain, with remaining parts taken from reference TRBV30 and TRBJ2-5, reads SQTIHQWPATLVQPVGSPLSLECTVEGTSNPNLYWYRQAAGRGLQLLFYSVGIGQISSEVPQNLSASRPQDRQFILSSKKLLLSDSGFYLCAWSPDSKETQYFGPGTRLLVL.

The chain recombines TRBV5-4 with TRBJ2-2; D might be TRBD1 (6 bases). Per the germline V gene, CDR1 is SGHNT and CDR2 is YYREEE (reference sequence). CDR3 length: 14 amino acids. V was cut by 3 bases and J by 3 bases, with 9 bases left in between. The CDR3 reads CASSYRQDTGELFF. Written as DNA, the CDR3 is TGTGCCAGCAGCTATCGACAGGACACCGGGGAGCTGTTTTTT.

The J gene is TRBJ2-7, the V gene TRBV6-5; TRBD2 matches at 7 bases. Germline V CDR1 and CDR2: MNHEY, SVGAGI. This CDR3 has 15 amino acids. V lost 7 bases to trimming and J lost 5 bases; unmatched junction nucleotides: 14. CDR3 bases: TGTGCCAGCACCCCAAGGGCAAGCGGGAACCACGAGCAGTACTTC. Encoded protein: CASTPRASGNHEQYF.

This chain joins TRBV7-8 and TRBJ2-3, with D perhaps TRBD2 (6 bases). The germline V gene has CDR1 SGHVS and CDR2 FQNEAQ. Deletions cut 6 bases from V and 4 bases from J, with 17 bases between. The CDR3 covers 15 residues. CDR3 loop: CASSGTFWGADTQYF. The DNA of the CDR3 is TGTGCCAGCAGTGGGACCTTCTGGGGGGCAGATACGCAGTATTTT.

The count of this clone is one. V usage is TRBV5-5 and J usage is TRBJ1-5; 8 bases are shared with TRBD1. CDR3 length: 15 residues. CDR1 SGHKS and CDR2 YYEKEE come from the germline V gene (reference sequence). Losses at the gene ends were 5 bases for V and 7 bases for J; bases not matched to a gene: 11. The CDR3 sequence: CASSSSGGARQPQHF. The CDR3 DNA follows: TGTGCCAGCAGTTCATCAGGGGGCGCAAGGCAGCCCCAGCATTTT.

The chain carries TRBV29-1 and TRBJ1-1, with a weak D call TRBD1 (5 bases). The germline CDR1 and CDR2 sequences are SQVTM and ANQGSEA. V was trimmed by 3 bases and J by 5 bases, leaving 16 bases between them. The length of the CDR3 is 14 residues. The CDR3 loop is CSVDPRRVQTEAFF. The CDR3 bases are TGCAGCGTTGACCCCCGCAGGGTTCAGACTGAAGCTTTCTTT.

This clone was seen once. This rearrangement joins TRBV11-3 to TRBJ2-7, with 7 bases that match TRBD1. The V segment lost 4 bases and the J segment 0 bases; nucleotides outside the gene matches: 9. Germline V gene lookup returns CDR1 SGHNT and CDR2 YENEEA. The CDR3 loop spans 16 amino acids. This chain's CDR3 is CASSSFDRESSYEQYF. The DNA for the CDR3 is TGTGCCAGCAGCTCATTTGACAGGGAAAGCTCCTACGAGCAGTACTTC.

This clone showed up just once. The gene calls are TRBV11-3 and TRBJ1-1; TRBD1 agrees at 8 bases. Trimming at V came to 0 bases and at J to 10 bases, leaving 4 bases not matched to a gene. Germline CDR1 SGHNT, CDR2 YENEEA. The CDR3 loop spans 13 amino acids. The CDR3 sequence: CASSLDRGRGAFF. CDR3 DNA sequence: TGTGCCAGCAGCTTAGACAGGGGGCGCGGAGCTTTCTTT.

The chain couples TRBV7-2 to TRBJ2-1, with D possibly matching TRBD2 (5 bases). V was clipped by 0 bases and J by 9 bases, with 9 bases between them. The CDR3 has 13 residues. The germline CDR1 and CDR2 sequences are SGHTA and FQGNSA. The CDR3 DNA reads as TGTGCCAGCAGCTTAGCGAGGGCGGGTGAGCAGTTCTTC. It specifies CASSLARAGEQFF.

DNA for the CDR3: TGCGCCAGCACCGAACTAGCGGGAGGCGACACCGGGGAGCTGTTTTTT. Translated: CASTELAGGDTGELFF. The chain joins TRBV4-1 to TRBJ2-2; 12 nucleotides line up with TRBD2. The trim removed 7 bases at V and 3 bases at J, leaving 6 bases unmatched. This CDR3 has 16 residues. Germline V CDR1 and CDR2: MGHRA, YSYEKL.

J is TRBJ2-7 and V is TRBV5-1, with a tentative D call TRBD2 (6 bases). Trimming took off 2 bases at V and 3 bases at J, with 12 bases between the two ends. The CDR3 is made up of 14 amino acids. CDR1 SGHRS and CDR2 YFSETQ come from the germline V gene. CDR3 sequence (DNA): TGCGCCAGCAGCTTACGGGAGAGGGGCTACGAGCAGTACTTC. It is translated as CASSLRERGYEQYF.

The V gene is TRBV28, the J gene TRBJ2-7; D is perhaps TRBD2 (6 bases). The ends were cut back, 3 bases at V and 1 base at J, with 10 bases in the middle. Germline CDR1 MDHEN, CDR2 SYDVKM. The length of the CDR3 is 14 residues. The CDR3 loop reads CASSLGTRSYEQYF. The CDR3 nucleotides are TGTGCCAGCAGTTTGGGGACTCGGTCCTACGAGCAGTACTTC. Filled out from reference TRBV28 and TRBJ2-7, the complete variable domain reads DVKVTQSSRYLVKRTGEKVFLECVQDMDHENMFWYRQDPGLGLRLIYFSYDVKMKEKGDIPEGYSVSREKKERFSLILESASTNQTSMYLCASSLGTRSYEQYFGPGTRLTVT.

This chain joins TRBV2 and TRBJ2-2; perhaps TRBD2 as D (6 bases). With 3 bases removed from V and 3 bases from J, the gap between germline ends came to 8 bases. Germline CDR1 and CDR2: SNHLY and FYNNEI. The CDR3 contains 14 residues. In DNA, the CDR3 is TGTGCCAGCAGTGAGGAGCGGGACACCGGGGAGCTGTTTTTT. This gives the protein CASSEERDTGELFF. Full variable domain (rest looked up from reference TRBV2 and TRBJ2-2): EPEVTQTPSHQVTQMGQEVILRCVPISNHLYFYWYRQILGQKVEFLVSFYNNEISEKSEIFDDQFSVERPDGSNFTLKIRSTKLEDSAMYFCASSEERDTGELFFGEGSRLTVL.

The J gene is TRBJ2-1, the V gene TRBV2, with D uncertain. Per the germline V gene, CDR1 is SNHLY and CDR2 is FYNNEI. V gave up 4 bases and J gave up 3 bases, with 10 bases separating them. The CDR3 extends over 14 amino acids. CDR3 in amino acids: CASSASSGYNEQFF. The CDR3, as DNA: TGTGCCAGCAGTGCGAGCTCCGGCTACAATGAGCAGTTCTTC.

This chain joins TRBV27 and TRBJ2-4, with TRBD1 identical over 9 bases. There are 15 residues in the CDR3. V trimming: 6 bases; J trimming: 7 bases; junction bases outside the gene matches: 10. CDR1 and CDR2 (germline): MNHEY, SMNVEV (reference sequence). Here the CDR3 reads CASRPQGARWNIQYF. CDR3 nucleotides: TGTGCCAGCAGGCCACAGGGGGCCCGCTGGAACATTCAGTACTTC.

The chain employs TRBV7-6 and TRBJ2-1, with 8 nucleotides matching TRBD1. This CDR3 comprises 15 residues. In germline, CDR1 is SGHVS, CDR2 FNYEAQ. V trimming: 4 bases; J trimming: 6 bases; junction bases outside the gene matches: 8. In DNA form, the CDR3 reads TGTGCCAGCAGCTCTGGACAGGGAATGGGCAATGAGCAGTTCTTC. This encodes CASSSGQGMGNEQFF.

This clone has more than one count but fewer than ten. This chain links TRBV14 with TRBJ1-2; D remains unclear. CDR1 is SGHDN, CDR2 FVKESK, per germline. This CDR3 is built from 13 residues. Trimming stripped 1 base from V and 3 bases from J, with 6 bases between. The CDR3, as DNA: TGTGCCAGCAGCCAAGGGCAATACTATGGCTACACCTTC. It codes for CASSQGQYYGYTF.

This rearrangement joins TRBV11-2 to TRBJ2-7; D is possibly TRBD2 (7 bases). V lost 7 bases to trimming and J lost 0 bases, with 16 bases between them. CDR3 length: 15 amino acids. CDR1 and CDR2 from the germline V gene are SGHAT and FQNNGV. The CDR3 reads CASTLRGGTSYEQYF. CDR3 in DNA: TGTGCCAGCACCCTAAGGGGGGGAACCTCCTACGAGCAGTACTTC.

This clone has just one count. The V gene is TRBV3-1 (or the pseudogene TRBV3-2), the J gene TRBJ2-1; the match to TRBD2 covers 7 bases. The CDR3 has 15 amino acids. The J segment lost 4 bases and the V segment lost 2 bases, leaving 5 bases of the junction unmatched. Germline V gives CDR1 LGHDT, CDR2 YNNKEL (reference sequence). The CDR3 here is CASSQSGLHYNEQFF. For the CDR3, the DNA is TGTGCCAGCAGCCAATCGGGACTACATTACAATGAGCAGTTCTTC.

There are a few counts of this clone. The chain has TRBV14 and TRBJ2-1, with a tentative D call TRBD2 (6 bases). In germline, CDR1 is SGHDN, CDR2 FVKESK. CDR3 length: 15 residues. Between the trimmed V and J ends, which lost 5 bases and 5 bases, there was a span of 16 bases. The CDR3 DNA is TGTGCCAGCAGCAAACTAGCATCGGGCGACAATGAGCAGTTCTTC. Translation: CASSKLASGDNEQFF.

The chain employs TRBV24-1 and TRBJ2-2; D not certain. The germline gives CDR1 KGHDR, CDR2 SFDVKD. V dropped 0 bases and J dropped 4 bases, with 11 bases sitting between them. The CDR3 loop spans 16 amino acids. CDR3 loop: CATSDLPGSLTGELFF. CDR3 in DNA: TGTGCCACCAGTGATTTGCCCGGGTCCCTCACCGGGGAGCTGTTTTTT.

This clone was picked up one time. The chain employs TRBV9 and TRBJ2-1; TRBD2 is a possible D gene (6 bases). This CDR3 is 15 amino acids long. V was clipped by 4 bases and J by 4 bases, with 15 bases between them. Germline V gene sequence: CDR1 SGDLS, CDR2 YYNGEE. CDR3 in amino acids: CASSPLGSGYNEQFF. CDR3 nucleotide sequence: TGTGCCAGCAGCCCTCTAGGGAGCGGGTACAATGAGCAGTTCTTC.

V is TRBV21-1 and J is TRBJ1-2; the table's D call, TRBD1, has no DNA check behind it. TRBV21-1 is a pseudogene locus. The CDR3 has 14 residues. The CDR3 DNA follows: TGTGCCTCGAAGGACAGGCTAGCTAACTATGGCTACACCTTC. It is translated as CASKDRLANYGYTF.

The chain employs TRBV6-5 and TRBJ2-7, with 8 bases identical to TRBD2. Germline-derived CDR1 and CDR2 are MNHEY and SVGAGI. V lost 7 bases and J lost 0; bases outside the gene matches: 5. This CDR3 has 14 amino acids. This CDR3 reads CASTLAASSYEQYF. The CDR3, as DNA: TGTGCCAGCACACTAGCGGCGAGCTCCTACGAGCAGTACTTC.